What follows describes a single T cell receptor (beta chain). Indicated time point: pretreatment peripheral blood. Urothelial carcinoma, locally advanced or metastatic, affected the patients. The sample comes from a study of PD-L1 blockade in urothelial cancer. V lost 5 bases and J lost 2; bases outside the gene matches: 8. CDR3 length: 16 residues. In germline, CDR1 is SGHTA, CDR2 FQGNSA. Measured with immunoSEQ multiplex PCR; TCRdb has only the in-frame clones, and not every one. Of some 50,000 clones listed, roughly 89% are singletons. Here the sequenced sample was PBMCs, taken around atezolizumab (anti-PD-L1) treatment. This clonotype was sampled from a woman aged 55-70 years with urothelial cancer. This sequence joins TRBV7-2 and TRBJ2-5; 10 nucleotides align to TRBD2. The chain's CDR3 is CASSPPGLALQETQYF. CDR3 DNA sequence: TGTGCCAGCAGCCCGCCGGGACTAGCGTTACAAGAGACCCAGTACTTC. Full variable domain (rest looked up from reference TRBV7-2 and TRBJ2-5): GAGVSQSPSNKVTEKGKDVELRCDPISGHTALYWYRQSLGQGLEFLIYFQGNSAPDKSGLPSDRFSAERTGGSVSTLTIQRTQQEDSAVYLCASSPPGLALQETQYFGPGTRLLVL.